A single sample gave rise to the 8 T cell receptor beta chains below, sequenced in a study of blood T cell repertoires in COVID-19. TCRdb's table, derived via immunoSEQ multiplex PCR, lists solely in-frame clones and lacks some. The sample has about 150,000 clones, 70% to 90% seen once; the top ten hold under 0.8%. Sequencing used peripheral blood. The receptors were gathered from a man in his 60s with COVID-19, enrolled during active disease.

In DNA, the CDR3 is TGTGCCTGGAGACGCGGGGTTCTGGCGAACACCGGGGAGCTGTTTTTT. Translating it yields CAWRRGVLANTGELFF. The gene calls are TRBV30 and TRBJ2-2; D may be TRBD2 (6 bases). Germline values: CDR1 GTSNPN, CDR2 SVGIG (reference sequence). Trimming shortened V by 3 bases and J by 0 bases, and 14 bases separated the two germline ends. This CDR3 has 16 amino acids.

The chain links TRBV6-2 or TRBV6-3 to TRBJ2-1, with D possibly being TRBD2 (7 bases). This CDR3 has 13 residues. Germline V gene lookup returns CDR1 MNHEY and CDR2 SVGEGT. Trimming stripped 2 bases from V and 7 bases from J, with 9 bases between. As DNA, the CDR3 is TGTGCCAGCAGTTACGGGGGGGCGAATGAGCAGTTCTTC. Translated, it gives CASSYGGANEQFF.

This chain joins TRBV14 and TRBJ2-3; maybe TRBD1 (5 bases). Trimming took 4 bases from V and 0 from J, leaving 14 bases between them. The CDR3 has 16 residues. Germline-derived CDR1 and CDR2 are SGHDN and FVKESK. The CDR3 reads CASSPQGFTSTDTQYF. In DNA form, the CDR3 reads TGTGCCAGCAGCCCCCAGGGATTCACTAGCACAGATACGCAGTATTTT.

This sequence joins TRBV2 and TRBJ1-1; no clear D. V shed 5 bases and J shed 0 bases, with 13 bases lying between them. The germline CDR1 and CDR2 sequences are SNHLY and FYNNEI. The CDR3 has 15 residues. Here the CDR3 DNA reads TGTGCCAGCAGTTTTCGAAACACCGTGAACACTGAAGCTTTCTTT. This gives the protein CASSFRNTVNTEAFF. The full variable domain, its missing parts supplied by reference TRBV2 and TRBJ1-1, is EPEVTQTPSHQVTQMGQEVILRCVPISNHLYFYWYRQILGQKVEFLVSFYNNEISEKSEIFDDQFSVERPDGSNFTLKIRSTKLEDSAMYFCASSFRNTVNTEAFFGQGTRLTVV.

The genes are TRBV5-1 and TRBJ2-2, with 10 bases aligning to TRBD1. This CDR3 comprises 15 residues. Germline V lookup: CDR1 SGHRS, CDR2 YFSETQ. The V and J ends lost 6 bases and 5 bases, in that order; junction bases with no gene match: 7. In nucleotides, the CDR3 is TGCGCCAGCAAAGCCGGGACAGGGGATACCGGGGAGCTGTTTTTT. This gives the protein CASKAGTGDTGELFF.

The rearrangement uses TRBV11-1 and TRBJ2-1; 9 nucleotides align to TRBD1. The CDR3 is made up of 15 amino acids. CDR1 SGHAT and CDR2 FQDESV come from the germline V gene (reference sequence). Trimming removed 6 bases from V and 7 bases from J; junction bases left unmatched: 10. CDR3 nucleotides: TGTGCCAGCAGTAAGGGACAGGGAATTGGGAATGAGCAGTTCTTC. This sequence encodes CASSKGQGIGNEQFF.

The chain links TRBV19 to TRBJ2-7; 7 bases map to TRBD2. The CDR3 runs to 13 residues. The germline V gene encodes CDR1 LNHDA and CDR2 SQIVND (reference sequence). J gave up 3 bases and V 4 bases, and 3 bases lay outside the gene matches. As DNA, the CDR3 is TGTGCCAGTAGTAGGGGGACTATCTACGAGCAGTACTTC. Translated, it gives CASSRGTIYEQYF.

The chain has TRBV3-1 (or the pseudogene TRBV3-2) and TRBJ2-2; a possible D gene is TRBD2 (5 bases). This CDR3 is 18 amino acids long. Trimming shortened V by 5 bases and J by 3 bases, and 22 bases separated the two germline ends. Germline CDR1 is LGHDT and CDR2 is YNNKEL (reference sequence). The CDR3 DNA is TGTGCCAGCAGCTATGAGGTATGGACGGGGAGATACACCGGGGAGCTGTTTTTT. As protein: CASSYEVWTGRYTGELFF.